Each of the 23 T cell receptor beta chains below was sequenced from the same sample in a study of blood T cell repertoires in COVID-19. Some clones are missing from TCRdb's copy, which holds only in-frame ones; the method was immunoSEQ multiplex PCR. Here the sample spans fewer than 200,000 clones, 60% to 80% being singletons. Sample: peripheral blood. The receptors come from a man between 65 and 85 years old with acute or convalescent COVID-19.

This chain joins TRBV14 and TRBJ2-7; the D is unclear. V was cut by 3 bases and J by 6 bases, with 6 bases left in between. The germline V gene encodes CDR1 SGHDN and CDR2 FVKESK. CDR3 size: 11 residues. The CDR3 reads CASSHTVEQYF. CDR3 DNA: TGTGCCAGCAGCCATACGGTCGAGCAGTACTTC.

This clone was observed a handful of times. The chain joins TRBV4-1 to TRBJ2-1, with D maybe TRBD1 (6 bases). Germline V gene data show CDR1 as MGHRA and CDR2 as YSYEKL. Trimming shortened V by 4 bases and J by 3 bases, and 13 bases separated the two germline ends. CDR3 size: 15 residues. The DNA of the CDR3 is TGCGCCAGCAGCCCAGGGGACGCTGGCTACAATGAGCAGTTCTTC. It translates to CASSPGDAGYNEQFF.

This sequence joins TRBV6-2 or TRBV6-3 and TRBJ2-7, with D maybe TRBD2 (6 bases). V lost 4 bases to trimming and J lost 2 bases, with 27 bases between them. This CDR3 spans 19 amino acids. CDR1 and CDR2 (germline): MNHEY, SVGEGT. The CDR3 DNA follows: TGTGCCAGCAGTTGGCCTCGTCGGGGGACCCCGTACCTTACCTACGAGCAGTACTTC. This sequence encodes CASSWPRRGTPYLTYEQYF.

This chain's CDR3 is CASSLASGGRTKNEQFF. CDR3 DNA sequence: TGCGCCAGCAGCTTGGCCTCCGGGGGACGGACCAAGAATGAGCAGTTCTTC. The chain combines TRBV5-1 with TRBJ2-1; a weak D match, TRBD2 (6 bases). Germline lookup yields CDR1 SGHRS and CDR2 YFSETQ. Trimming took off 0 bases at V and 7 bases at J, with 20 bases between the two ends. The CDR3 totals 17 residues.

The chain joins TRBV7-9 to TRBJ2-1, with 7 nucleotides matching TRBD1. The CDR3 contains 16 residues. CDR1 and CDR2 (germline): SEHNR, FQNEAQ (reference sequence). J was trimmed by 3 bases and V by 5 bases; bases with no gene match: 10. The CDR3 loop reads CASSANRDRDYNEQFF. CDR3 bases: TGTGCCAGCAGCGCGAACCGGGACAGAGACTACAATGAGCAGTTCTTC. The full variable domain, its missing parts supplied by reference TRBV7-9 and TRBJ2-1, is DTGVSQNPRHKITKRGQNVTFRCDPISEHNRLYWYRQTLGQGPEFLTYFQNEAQLEKSRLLSDRFSAERPKGSFSTLEIQRTEQGDSAMYLCASSANRDRDYNEQFFGPGTRLTVL.

This chain links TRBV6-5 with TRBJ2-7; 8 nucleotides agree with TRBD1. V gave up 6 bases and J gave up 3 bases; unmatched junction bases: 7. This CDR3 contains 14 residues. The germline V gene has CDR1 MNHEY and CDR2 SVGAGI. The CDR3 region is CASSHSTGGYEQYF. CDR3 nucleotides: TGTGCCAGCAGCCACTCAACAGGGGGCTACGAGCAGTACTTC.

In its sample, this clone was seen once. CDR3 in amino acids: CASSISGGFYEQYF. CDR3 DNA: TGTGCCAGCAGCATTAGCGGAGGCTTCTACGAGCAGTACTTC. The genes are TRBV11-2 and TRBJ2-7, with a possible D match to TRBD2 (6 bases). In germline, CDR1 is SGHAT, CDR2 FQNNGV. The V end was cut by 5 bases, the J end by 3 bases, with 14 bases between. This CDR3 spans 14 amino acids. Variable domain in full (rest from reference TRBV11-2 and TRBJ2-7): EAGVAQSPRYKIIEKRQSVAFWCNPISGHATLYWYQQILGQGPKLLIQFQNNGVVDDSQLPKDRFSAERLKGVDSTLKIQPAKLEDSAVYLCASSISGGFYEQYFGPGTRLTVT.

The gene calls are TRBV6-5 and TRBJ1-1; D possibly corresponds to TRBD1 (6 bases). This CDR3 region has 14 residues. Trimming removed 2 bases from V and 2 bases from J, with 9 bases in between. The germline V gene has CDR1 MNHEY and CDR2 SVGAGI. The DNA of the CDR3 is TGTGCCAGCAGTTACGCCAGGGGTAACACTGAAGCTTTCTTT. It translates to CASSYARGNTEAFF.

The V and J genes are TRBV5-1 and TRBJ2-1; 7 bases fit TRBD1. The CDR3 is made up of 14 amino acids. Germline V CDR1 and CDR2: SGHRS, YFSETQ. Losses at the gene ends were 4 bases for V and 6 bases for J; bases not matched to a gene: 7. CDR3 residues: CASSPGQDVNEQFF. The CDR3 DNA sequence: TGCGCCAGCAGCCCCGGACAGGACGTCAATGAGCAGTTCTTC.

This clone was counted a few times. J is TRBJ2-3 and V is TRBV12-3 or TRBV12-4; 9 bases match TRBD2. V gave up 6 bases and J gave up 8 bases; unmatched junction bases: 3. There are 12 residues in the CDR3. The CDR3 nucleotides read TGTGCCAGCAGGGCGGGGGGGTTTACGCAGTATTTT. It encodes CASRAGGFTQYF.

The chain employs TRBV28 and TRBJ1-5; D is uncertain. Deletions cut 11 bases from V and 0 bases from J, with 14 bases between. Germline V gene lookup returns CDR1 MDHEN and CDR2 SYDVKM. CDR3 size: 14 residues. In DNA, the CDR3 is TGTGCCTGCTCAGGTGCTTATAGCAATCAGCCCCAGCATTTT. Its protein is CACSGAYSNQPQHF.

CDR3 DNA: TGTGCCAGCAGCCGTTCCGGACAGAACCATTCACCCCTCCACTTT. Translating gives CASSRSGQNHSPLHF. The chain links TRBV7-9 to TRBJ1-6; a weak D match, TRBD1 (6 bases). CDR3 length: 15 residues. The germline V and J ends were trimmed by 5 bases and 8 bases, with 16 bases remaining between them. Germline V gives CDR1 SEHNR, CDR2 FQNEAQ (reference sequence). The variable domain in full, with the rest retrieved from reference TRBV7-9 and TRBJ1-6, is DTGVSQNPRHKITKRGQNVTFRCDPISEHNRLYWYRQTLGQGPEFLTYFQNEAQLEKSRLLSDRFSAERPKGSFSTLEIQRTEQGDSAMYLCASSRSGQNHSPLHFGNGTRLTVT.

The chain has TRBV7-9 and TRBJ2-4; D is possibly TRBD1 (5 bases). CDR1 is SEHNR and CDR2 is FQNEAQ in the germline V gene (reference sequence). This CDR3 is built from 13 residues. V lost 1 base, J lost 6 bases, and 7 bases lay in between. CDR3 nucleotide sequence: TGTGCCAGCAGCTTAGGGCAGGGAAACATTCAGTACTTC. Protein: CASSLGQGNIQYF.

The chain carries TRBV19 and TRBJ2-2, with a weak D call TRBD1 (6 bases). The CDR3 contains 14 residues. V shed 5 bases and J shed 5 bases, with 12 bases lying between them. Germline CDR1 and CDR2: LNHDA and SQIVND (reference sequence). The CDR3 DNA reads TGTGCCAGTAGTGCTCAGGGGCGGACCGGGGAGCTGTTTTTT. Its protein is CASSAQGRTGELFF. The whole variable domain, remainder taken from reference TRBV19 and TRBJ2-2, is DGGITQSPKYLFRKEGQNVTLSCEQNLNHDAMYWYRQDPGQGLRLIYYSQIVNDFQKGDIAEGYSVSREKKESFPLTVTSAQKNPTAFYLCASSAQGRTGELFFGEGSRLTVL.

In this sample, this clone turned up a few times. The V and J genes are TRBV18 and TRBJ1-2, with 10 positions matching TRBD1. The germline V gene has CDR1 KGHSH and CDR2 LQKENI. The CDR3 spans 14 residues. J gave up 6 bases and V 3 bases, and 4 bases lay outside the gene matches. Here the CDR3 reads CASSPGTGADGYTF. The CDR3 DNA sequence: TGTGCCAGCTCACCCGGGACAGGGGCGGATGGCTACACCTTC.

This clone was counted only a few times. V usage is TRBV5-5 and J usage is TRBJ2-1; 8 bases align to TRBD2. The CDR3 totals 16 residues. J gave up 2 bases and V 4 bases, and 8 bases lay outside the gene matches. Germline V gene sequence: CDR1 SGHKS, CDR2 YYEKEE (reference sequence). The CDR3 sequence is CASSPVTSAAYNEQFF. The CDR3 DNA reads as TGTGCCAGCAGCCCCGTGACTAGCGCAGCCTACAATGAGCAGTTCTTC.

The chain is built from TRBV7-8 and TRBJ2-5; D is perhaps TRBD2 (5 bases). V lost 5 bases to trimming and J lost 3 bases, with 16 bases between them. The germline gives CDR1 SGHVS, CDR2 FQNEAQ. CDR3 length: 15 residues. CDR3 nucleotides: TGTGCCAGCAGCAAATCACTAGACCGTAAAGAGACCCAGTACTTC. Its protein product is CASSKSLDRKETQYF.

The chain combines TRBV5-4 with TRBJ1-2, with a possible D match to TRBD1 (6 bases). V was pared by 1 base and J by 0 bases, with 10 bases between. The CDR3 consists of 15 residues. CDR1 and CDR2 (germline): SGHNT, YYREEE (reference sequence). The CDR3 sequence is CASSLQGITNYGYTF. The CDR3 DNA follows: TGTGCCAGCAGCTTGCAGGGGATCACTAACTATGGCTACACCTTC.

The gene calls are TRBV12-5 and TRBJ2-7; TRBD2 is a possible D gene (6 bases). The CDR3 loop spans 14 amino acids. Germline-derived CDR1 and CDR2 are LGHNT and FRNRAP. V lost 1 base and J 6 bases, leaving 13 bases between the germline ends. As DNA, the CDR3 is TGTGCTAGTGGTTTGGATGGTGGAGGGAGCGAGCAGTACTTC. This codes for CASGLDGGGSEQYF.

J is TRBJ1-3 and V is TRBV7-6; D remains ambiguous. V lost 5 bases, J lost 0 bases, and 20 bases lay in between. Germline values: CDR1 SGHVS, CDR2 FNYEAQ. The CDR3 runs to 18 residues. The CDR3 sequence: CASSPRISSVSSGNTIYF. The CDR3 DNA is TGTGCCAGCAGCCCGAGGATAAGTTCCGTAAGCTCTGGAAACACCATATATTTT. Combining the CDR3 with reference TRBV7-6 and TRBJ1-3 gives the whole variable domain GAGVSQSPRYKVTKRGQDVALRCDPISGHVSLYWYRQALGQGPEFLTYFNYEAQQDKSGLPNDRFSAERPEGSISTLTIQRTEQRDSAMYRCASSPRISSVSSGNTIYFGEGSWLTVV.

The chain joins TRBV7-8 to TRBJ1-2, with TRBD1 matching over 7 bases. CDR1 and CDR2 (germline): SGHVS, FQNEAQ. With 4 bases clipped from V and 14 bases from J, the junction kept 16 bases outside the gene matches. The CDR3 spans 14 residues. Here the CDR3 DNA reads TGTGCCAGCAGCTCGACGGCATGGGACAGTCTTGTGACCTTC. Residues: CASSSTAWDSLVTF.

This clone was counted between two and nine times. The chain couples TRBV3-1 (or the pseudogene TRBV3-2) to TRBJ2-5, with D possibly matching TRBD1 (7 bases). The CDR3 has 16 residues. Trimming took off 1 base at V and 0 bases at J, with 12 bases between the two ends. CDR1 is LGHDT and CDR2 is YNNKEL in the germline V gene (reference sequence). Written as DNA, the CDR3 is TGTGCCAGCAGCCAAGTCAGGGGGGTGTACCAAGAGACCCAGTACTTC. Protein sequence: CASSQVRGVYQETQYF.

V is TRBV3-1 (or the pseudogene TRBV3-2) and J is TRBJ1-2; D is unresolved. V was clipped by 0 bases and J by 8 bases, with 10 bases between them. This CDR3 comprises 13 residues. Germline V CDR1 and CDR2: LGHDT, YNNKEL (reference sequence). The CDR3 sequence: CASSQDYGRGYTF. CDR3 sequence (DNA): TGTGCCAGCAGCCAAGATTACGGGAGGGGCTACACCTTC.